This T cell receptor (beta chain) emerged from a study of CD8+ T cells in alopecia areata. The overall study: Scoring of treated patients' severity used the percentage of affected scalp area.

Treatment noted: oral pan-JAK inhibitor, 5-10 mg twice daily. PBMCs provided sorted CD4+ and CD8+ T cells. cDNA serving as the sequencing template came from extracted, reverse transcribed RNA. TCRdb's table, derived via immunoSEQ multiplex PCR, lists solely in-frame clones and lacks some. This sample has 130,000 or so clones; around 86% occur once, and the top ten carry roughly 13%. About this clone itself: Its cognate antigen is unknown.

This CDR3 is built from 12 residues. Germline-derived CDR1 and CDR2 are MNHNY and SVGAGI (reference sequence). The V gene end was trimmed by 8 bases and the J gene end by 5 bases; junction bases not matched to a gene: 4. Study-level results: The link between baseline CD8+ expansion and response remains uncertain with one nonresponder.

This sequence originates from a human donor with alopecia areata. Sequences were derived from CD8+ T cells sorted from blood, sampled at week 4, from a patient treated with tofacitinib. The genes are TRBV6-6 and TRBJ2-7, with 9 positions matching TRBD1. The CDR3 loop reads CASVDRGNEQYF. The CDR3 DNA sequence: TGTGCCAGCGTCGACAGGGGGAACGAGCAGTACTTC.